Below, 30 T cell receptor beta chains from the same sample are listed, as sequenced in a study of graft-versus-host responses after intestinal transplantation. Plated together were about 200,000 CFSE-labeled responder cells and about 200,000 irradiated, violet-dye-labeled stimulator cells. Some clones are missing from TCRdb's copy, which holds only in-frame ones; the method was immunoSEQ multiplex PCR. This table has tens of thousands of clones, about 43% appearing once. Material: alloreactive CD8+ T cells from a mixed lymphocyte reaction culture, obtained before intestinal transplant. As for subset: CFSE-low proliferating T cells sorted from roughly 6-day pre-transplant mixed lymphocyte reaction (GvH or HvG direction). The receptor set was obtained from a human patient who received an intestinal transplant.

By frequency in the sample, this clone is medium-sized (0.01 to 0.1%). Here the CDR3 reads CASSRGEFANTGELFF. The CDR3 bases are TGTGCCAGCAGCCGGGGGGAGTTCGCGAACACCGGGGAGCTGTTTTTT. This chain connects TRBV5-6 to TRBJ2-2, with 7 bases that match TRBD2. The V gene's germline CDR1 is SGHDT and CDR2 YYEEEE. This CDR3 spans 16 amino acids. V trimming: 4 bases; J trimming: 0 bases; junction bases outside the gene matches: 6.

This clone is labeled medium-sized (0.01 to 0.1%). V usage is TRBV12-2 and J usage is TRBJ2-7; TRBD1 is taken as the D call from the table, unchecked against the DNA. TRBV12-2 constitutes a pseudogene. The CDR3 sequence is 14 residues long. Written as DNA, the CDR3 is TGTGCAAGTCTCTTCAGGGGTAGCTCCTACGAGCAGTACTTC. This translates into CASLFRGSSYEQYF.

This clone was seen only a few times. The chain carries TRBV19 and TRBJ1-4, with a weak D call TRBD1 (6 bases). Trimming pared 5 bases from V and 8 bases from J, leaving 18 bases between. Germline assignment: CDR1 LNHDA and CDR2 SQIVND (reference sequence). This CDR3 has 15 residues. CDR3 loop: CASSLGGLIGEKLFF. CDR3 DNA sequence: TGTGCCAGTAGTCTTGGGGGGCTTATAGGAGAAAAACTGTTTTTT.

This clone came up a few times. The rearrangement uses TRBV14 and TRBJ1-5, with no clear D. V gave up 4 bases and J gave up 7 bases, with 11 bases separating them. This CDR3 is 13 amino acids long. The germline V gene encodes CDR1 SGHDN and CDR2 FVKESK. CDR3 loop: CASSLGLSQPQHF. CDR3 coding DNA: TGTGCCAGCAGCCTCGGTTTAAGCCAGCCCCAGCATTTT.

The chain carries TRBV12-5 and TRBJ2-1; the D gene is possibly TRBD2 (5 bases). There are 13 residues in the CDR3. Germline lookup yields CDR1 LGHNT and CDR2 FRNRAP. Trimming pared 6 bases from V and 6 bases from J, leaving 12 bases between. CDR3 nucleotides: TGTGCTAGTGGCCTCACCACTAGCAATGAGCAGTTCTTC. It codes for CASGLTTSNEQFF.

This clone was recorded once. As DNA, the CDR3 is TGCAGCGTTGCGTCCGAGGAGACAATAACCTACGAGCAGTACTTC. Translating gives CSVASEETITYEQYF. The chain links TRBV29-1 to TRBJ2-7; unclear D gene. The CDR3 is 15 amino acids. Germline loops: CDR1 SQVTM, CDR2 ANQGSEA. V was trimmed by 4 bases and J by 2 bases, leaving 18 bases between them.

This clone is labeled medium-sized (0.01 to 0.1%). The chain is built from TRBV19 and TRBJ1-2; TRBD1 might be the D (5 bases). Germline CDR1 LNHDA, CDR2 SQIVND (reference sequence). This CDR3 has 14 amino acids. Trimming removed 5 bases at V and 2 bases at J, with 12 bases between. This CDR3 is CASSYIGENYGYTF. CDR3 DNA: TGTGCCAGTAGTTATATAGGGGAGAACTATGGCTACACCTTC.

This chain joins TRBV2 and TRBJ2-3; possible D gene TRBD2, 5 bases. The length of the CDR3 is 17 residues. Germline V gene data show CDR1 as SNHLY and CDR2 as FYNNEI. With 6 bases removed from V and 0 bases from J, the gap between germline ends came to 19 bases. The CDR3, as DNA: TGTGCCAGCAGAGTCTTGGGGAGCGGATCTAGCACAGATACGCAGTATTTT. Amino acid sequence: CASRVLGSGSSTDTQYF.

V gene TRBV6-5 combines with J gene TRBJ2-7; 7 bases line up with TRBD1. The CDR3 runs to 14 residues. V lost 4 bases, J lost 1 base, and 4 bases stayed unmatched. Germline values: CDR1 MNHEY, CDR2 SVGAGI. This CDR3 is CASSSDRKSYEQYF. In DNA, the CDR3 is TGTGCCAGCAGTTCGGACAGGAAGTCCTACGAGCAGTACTTC.

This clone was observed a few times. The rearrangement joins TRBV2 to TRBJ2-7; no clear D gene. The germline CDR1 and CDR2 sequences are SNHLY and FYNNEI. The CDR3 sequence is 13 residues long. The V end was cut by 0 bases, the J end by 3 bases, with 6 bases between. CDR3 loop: CASSEAGYYEQYF. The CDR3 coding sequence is TGTGCCAGCAGTGAAGCGGGGTACTACGAGCAGTACTTC.

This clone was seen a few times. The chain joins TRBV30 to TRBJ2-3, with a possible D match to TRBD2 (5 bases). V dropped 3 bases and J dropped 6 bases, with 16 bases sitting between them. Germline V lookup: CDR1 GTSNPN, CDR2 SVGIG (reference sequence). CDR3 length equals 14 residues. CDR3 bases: TGTGCCTGGAGGGGAGTCCCCTGGTCGGATACGCAGTATTTT. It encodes CAWRGVPWSDTQYF.

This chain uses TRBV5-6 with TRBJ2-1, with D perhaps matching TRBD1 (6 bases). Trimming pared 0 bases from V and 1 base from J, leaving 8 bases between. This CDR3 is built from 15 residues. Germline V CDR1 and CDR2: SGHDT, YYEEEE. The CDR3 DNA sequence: TGTGCCAGCAGCTTGGGACAGGTATCCTACAATGAGCAGTTCTTC. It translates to CASSLGQVSYNEQFF.

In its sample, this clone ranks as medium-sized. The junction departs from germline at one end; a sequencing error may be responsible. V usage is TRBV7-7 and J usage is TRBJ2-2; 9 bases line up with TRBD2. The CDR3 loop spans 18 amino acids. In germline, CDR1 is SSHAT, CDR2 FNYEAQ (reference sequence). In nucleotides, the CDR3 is TGTGCTAGCAGCCCCCTACCGGCGGGAGGGAAGAACACCGGGGAGCTGTTTTTT. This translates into CASSPLPAGGKNTGELFF.

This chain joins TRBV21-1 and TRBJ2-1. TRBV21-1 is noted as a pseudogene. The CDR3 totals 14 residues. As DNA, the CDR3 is TGTGCCAGCAGCTCTCGTCGGGGGCCGAATGAGCAGTTCTTC. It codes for CASSSRRGPNEQFF.

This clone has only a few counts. CDR3 nucleotides: TGTGCCAGCAGCCAAGAACTTAGCGGTAGCACAGATACGCAGTATTTT. This sequence encodes CASSQELSGSTDTQYF. V usage is TRBV4-2 and J usage is TRBJ2-3; maybe TRBD2 (6 bases). Trimming shortened V by 0 bases and J by 0 bases, and 10 bases separated the two germline ends. Germline V CDR1 and CDR2: LGHNA, YNFKEQ. This CDR3 comprises 16 residues.

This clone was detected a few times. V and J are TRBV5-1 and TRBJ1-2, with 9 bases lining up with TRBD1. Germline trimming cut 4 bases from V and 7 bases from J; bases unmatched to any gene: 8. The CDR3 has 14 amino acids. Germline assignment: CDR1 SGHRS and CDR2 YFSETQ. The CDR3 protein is CASSAGQGLPGYTF. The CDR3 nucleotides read TGCGCCAGCAGCGCGGGACAGGGTCTTCCTGGCTACACCTTC. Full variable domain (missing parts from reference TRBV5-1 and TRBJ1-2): KAGVTQTPRYLIKTRGQQVTLSCSPISGHRSVSWYQQTPGQGLQFLFEYFSETQRNKGNFPGRFSGRQFSNSRSEMNVSTLELGDSALYLCASSAGQGLPGYTFGSGTRLTVV.

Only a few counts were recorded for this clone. CDR3 residues: CASSSTGDYGYTF. The CDR3 bases are TGTGCCAGCAGCTCTACAGGGGACTATGGCTACACCTTC. The chain employs TRBV11-2 and TRBJ1-2; 7 nucleotides align to TRBD1. Germline CDR1 reads SGHAT; CDR2 reads FQNNGV. The CDR3 length is 13 residues. With 4 bases clipped from V and 3 bases from J, the junction kept 2 bases outside the gene matches.

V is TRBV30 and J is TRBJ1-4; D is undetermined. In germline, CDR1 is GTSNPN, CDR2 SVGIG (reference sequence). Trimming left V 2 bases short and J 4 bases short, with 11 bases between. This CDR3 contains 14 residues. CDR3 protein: CAWSQMLLNEKLFF. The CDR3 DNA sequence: TGTGCCTGGAGTCAGATGTTACTTAATGAAAAACTGTTTTTT.

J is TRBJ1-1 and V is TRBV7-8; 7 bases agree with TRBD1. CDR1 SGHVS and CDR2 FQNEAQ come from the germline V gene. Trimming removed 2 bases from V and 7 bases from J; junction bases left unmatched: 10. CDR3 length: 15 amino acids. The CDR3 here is CASSLNVGTDYEAFF. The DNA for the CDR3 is TGTGCCAGCAGCTTAAATGTAGGGACAGATTATGAAGCTTTCTTT.

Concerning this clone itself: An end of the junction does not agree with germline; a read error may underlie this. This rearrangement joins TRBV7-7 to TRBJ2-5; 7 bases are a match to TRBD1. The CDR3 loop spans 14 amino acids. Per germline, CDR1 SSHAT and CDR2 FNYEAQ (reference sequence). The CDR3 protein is CASSLEGASETQYF. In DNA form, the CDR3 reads TGTGCTAGCAGCTTAGAGGGGGCTAGCGAGACCCAGTACTTC.

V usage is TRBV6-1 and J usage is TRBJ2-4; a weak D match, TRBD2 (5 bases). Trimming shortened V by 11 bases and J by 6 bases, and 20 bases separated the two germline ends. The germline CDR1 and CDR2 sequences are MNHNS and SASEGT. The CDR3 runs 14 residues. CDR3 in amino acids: CASARVAAINIQYF. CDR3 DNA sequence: TGTGCCTCGGCGAGGGTTGCTGCGATAAACATTCAGTACTTC.

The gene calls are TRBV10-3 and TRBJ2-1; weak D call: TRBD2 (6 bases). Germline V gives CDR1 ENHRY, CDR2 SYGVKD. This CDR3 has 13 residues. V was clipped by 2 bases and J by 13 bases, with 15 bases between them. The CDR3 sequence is CAISEPGVPGQFF. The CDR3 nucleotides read TGTGCCATCAGTGAGCCGGGAGTACCCGGCCAGTTCTTC.

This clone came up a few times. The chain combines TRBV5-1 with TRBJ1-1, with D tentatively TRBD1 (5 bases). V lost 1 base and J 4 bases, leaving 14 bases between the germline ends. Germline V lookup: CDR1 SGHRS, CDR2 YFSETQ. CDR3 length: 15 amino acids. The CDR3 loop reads CASSLLSGPGTEAFF. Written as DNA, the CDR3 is TGCGCCAGCAGCTTGTTGTCAGGGCCGGGCACTGAAGCTTTCTTT. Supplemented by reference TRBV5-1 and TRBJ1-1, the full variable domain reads KAGVTQTPRYLIKTRGQQVTLSCSPISGHRSVSWYQQTPGQGLQFLFEYFSETQRNKGNFPGRFSGRQFSNSRSEMNVSTLELGDSALYLCASSLLSGPGTEAFFGQGTRLTVV.

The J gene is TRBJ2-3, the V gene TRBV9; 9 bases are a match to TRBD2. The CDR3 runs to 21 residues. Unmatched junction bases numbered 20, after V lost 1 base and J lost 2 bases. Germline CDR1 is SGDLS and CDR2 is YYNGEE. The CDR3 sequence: CASSVQAGTSGSPALTDTQYF. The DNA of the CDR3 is TGTGCCAGCAGCGTACAGGCCGGTACTAGCGGGTCCCCCGCCCTCACAGATACGCAGTATTTT.

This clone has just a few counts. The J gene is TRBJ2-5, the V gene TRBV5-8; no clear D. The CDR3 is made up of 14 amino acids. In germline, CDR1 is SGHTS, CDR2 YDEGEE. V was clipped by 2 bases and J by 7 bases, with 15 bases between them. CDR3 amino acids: CASSLPVRTGTQYF. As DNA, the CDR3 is TGTGCCAGCAGCTTACCCGTCCGAACGGGGACCCAGTACTTC.

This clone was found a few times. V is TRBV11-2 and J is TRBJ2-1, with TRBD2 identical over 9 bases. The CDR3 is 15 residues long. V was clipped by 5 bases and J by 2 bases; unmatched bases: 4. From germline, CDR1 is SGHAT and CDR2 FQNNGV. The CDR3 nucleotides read TGTGCCAGCAGCCAGCTAGCGGGACCCTACAATGAGCAGTTCTTC. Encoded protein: CASSQLAGPYNEQFF.

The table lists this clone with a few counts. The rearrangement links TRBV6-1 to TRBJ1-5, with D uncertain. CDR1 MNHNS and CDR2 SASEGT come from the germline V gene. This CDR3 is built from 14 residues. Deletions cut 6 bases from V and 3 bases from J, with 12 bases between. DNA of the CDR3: TGTGCCAGCAGCCCGACTGCTCCCAATCAGCCCCAGCATTTT. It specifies CASSPTAPNQPQHF.

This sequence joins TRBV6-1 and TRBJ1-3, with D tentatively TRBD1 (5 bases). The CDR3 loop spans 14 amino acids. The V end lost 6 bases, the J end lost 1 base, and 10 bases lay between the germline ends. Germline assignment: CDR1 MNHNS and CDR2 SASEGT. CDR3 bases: TGTGCCAGCAGCGTAAGGGGTTCTGGAAACACCATATATTTT. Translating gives CASSVRGSGNTIYF.

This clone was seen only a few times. The CDR3 coding sequence is TGCGCCAGCAGCTCCGATGGGCTTAGCAATCAGCCCCAGCATTTT. As protein: CASSSDGLSNQPQHF. V and J are TRBV5-1 and TRBJ1-5; no firm D call. CDR3 length: 15 amino acids. V gave up 3 bases and J gave up 0 bases, with 10 bases separating them. The germline gives CDR1 SGHRS, CDR2 YFSETQ. The whole variable domain, filled in from reference TRBV5-1 and TRBJ1-5, reads KAGVTQTPRYLIKTRGQQVTLSCSPISGHRSVSWYQQTPGQGLQFLFEYFSETQRNKGNFPGRFSGRQFSNSRSEMNVSTLELGDSALYLCASSSDGLSNQPQHFGDGTRLSIL.

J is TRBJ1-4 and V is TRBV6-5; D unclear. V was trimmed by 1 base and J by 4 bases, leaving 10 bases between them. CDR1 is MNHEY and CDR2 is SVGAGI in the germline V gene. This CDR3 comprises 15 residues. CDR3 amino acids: CASSYLGQNNEKLFF. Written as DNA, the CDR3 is TGTGCCAGCAGTTACTTAGGGCAGAATAATGAAAAACTGTTTTTT.